These T cell receptor beta chains were read from a single sample in a study of blood T cells in healthy people across ages. TCRdb ran MiXCR on the 5' RACE reads and lists one entry per CDR3 protein. The sample lists roughly 900,000 distinct CDR3 sequences, about 44% occurring once. Sequenced material: blood. These receptors all stem from a man aged 30 to 39 in good health. Each CDR3 is given with its conserved first and last residue. A D gene is named only where the DNA matches it firmly. The size field is filled for only some rows; it gives once, few, many or a size class.

V	D	J	size	CDR3	DNA
TRBV29-1	TRBD1	TRBJ1-4	NA	CSVIGQGATNEKLFF	TGCAGCGTTATAGGACAGGGGGCGACTAATGAAAAACTGTTTTTT
TRBV12-3/TRBV12-4	TRBD1	TRBJ1-2	many	CASSLQGGYGYTF	TGTGCCAGCAGTTTACAGGGGGGGTATGGCTACACCTTC
TRBV29-1	NA	TRBJ2-7	once	CSVELGTAYEQYF	TGCAGCGTTGAACTTGGGACGGCCTACGAGCAGTACTTC
TRBV4-3	NA	TRBJ1-6	many	CASSQDGTPGNSPLHF	TGCGCCAGCAGCCAAGATGGGACCCCGGGGAATTCACCCCTCCACTTT
TRBV4-2	NA	TRBJ2-7	many	CASSQGPLYEQYF	TGTGCCAGCAGCCAAGGGCCCCTCTACGAGCAGTACTTC
TRBV12-3/TRBV12-4	NA	TRBJ2-1	many	CASTLSVNEQFF	TGTGCCAGCACCCTATCGGTTAATGAGCAGTTCTTC
TRBV29-1	NA	TRBJ1-2	NA	CSVEETTGYGYTF	TGCAGCGTTGAGGAGACGACAGGCTATGGCTACACCTTC
TRBV7-2	NA	TRBJ2-1	few	CASTPRAHNEQFF	TGTGCCAGCACCCCACGGGCCCACAATGAGCAGTTCTTC
TRBV18	NA	TRBJ1-2	NA	CASSPLGRGINYGYTF	TGTGCCAGCTCACCCCTCGGACGGGGGATAAACTATGGCTACACCTTC
TRBV4-1	NA	TRBJ2-7	NA	CASSRRDDEQYF	TGCGCCAGCAGCCGGAGAGACGACGAGCAGTACTTC
TRBV29-1	TRBD1	TRBJ1-1	NA	CSVDRENTEAFF	TGCAGCGTCGACAGGGAGAACACTGAAGCTTTCTTT
TRBV5-1	NA	TRBJ1-2	once	CASSPRSKFYGYTF	TGCGCCAGCAGTCCCAGGAGCAAATTCTATGGCTACACCTTC
TRBV5-6	NA	TRBJ1-5	NA	CASSTRQWTQPQHF	TGTGCCAGCAGCACCCGACAGTGGACACAGCCCCAGCATTTT
TRBV11-3	NA	TRBJ2-6	NA	CASLLPDGANVLTF	TGTGCCAGCCTTCTCCCGGATGGGGCCAACGTCCTGACTTTC
TRBV9	NA	TRBJ1-5	NA	CASSVGGANQPQHF	TGTGCCAGCAGCGTAGGGGGGGCTAATCAGCCCCAGCATTTT
TRBV7-9	TRBD1	TRBJ1-5	NA	CACSWGTDSSNQPQHF	TGTGCCTGCAGCTGGGGGACAGACAGTAGCAATCAGCCCCAGCATTTT
TRBV6-2/TRBV6-3	NA	TRBJ2-7	NA	CASSFRFRGQGVYEQYF	TGTGCCAGCAGTTTCCGCTTTCGTGGGCAGGGAGTTTACGAGCAGTACTTC
TRBV7-8	TRBD1	TRBJ1-2	many	CASSLDRGPYGYTF	TGTGCCAGCAGCTTAGACAGGGGACCCTATGGCTACACCTTC
TRBV3-1	NA	TRBJ2-7	NA	CASSRNPGDRYEQYF	TGTGCCAGTAGCCGGAATCCAGGAGATCGGTACGAGCAGTACTTC
TRBV3-1	NA	TRBJ2-3	once	CASSQPISGADTQYF	TGTGCCAGCAGCCAACCTATCTCGGGGGCAGATACGCAGTATTTT
TRBV12-3/TRBV12-4	TRBD1	TRBJ1-4	NA	CASSFKRGRATNEKLFF	TGTGCCAGCAGTTTTAAGAGGGGGCGAGCAACTAATGAAAAACTGTTTTTT
TRBV6-5	TRBD1	TRBJ2-7	NA	CASRIDRDSYNEQYF	TGTGCCAGCAGGATCGACCGGGACAGCTACAACGAGCAGTACTTC
TRBV12-3/TRBV12-4	NA	TRBJ1-1	NA	CASSVEPGARTEAFF	TGTGCCAGCAGTGTAGAACCAGGGGCGCGCACTGAGGCTTTCTTT
TRBV6-5	NA	TRBJ1-1	few	CASSYSPGLNTEAFF	TGTGCCAGCAGTTACTCCCCAGGCTTGAACACTGAAGCTTTCTTT
TRBV29-1	NA	TRBJ2-5	NA	CSSPGQGLEQYF	TGCAGCTCGCCGGGACAAGGTTTGGAGCAGTACTTC
TRBV9	NA	TRBJ2-3	NA	CASSAQNRPLDTQYF	TGTGCCAGCAGCGCACAGAACCGACCCCTAGATACGCAGTATTTT
TRBV5-1	NA	TRBJ2-5	NA	CASSFSGTRQETQYF	TGCGCCAGCAGCTTCTCTGGGACACGTCAAGAGACCCAGTACTTC
TRBV6-5	NA	TRBJ1-1	NA	CASTTPLAGESTEAFF	TGTGCCAGCACCACCCCGTTAGCAGGGGAAAGCACTGAAGCTTTCTTT
TRBV2	TRBD2	TRBJ2-2	once	CASRLGLANTGELFF	TGTGCCAGCAGACTCGGACTAGCTAACACCGGGGAGCTGTTTTTT
TRBV6-2/TRBV6-3	TRBD2	TRBJ2-3	few	CASSGLAGALGTDTQYF	TGTGCCAGCAGTGGACTAGCGGGGGCCCTCGGCACAGATACGCAGTATTTT
TRBV5-6	NA	TRBJ2-7	few	CASKKATYEQYF	TGTGCCAGCAAGAAAGCAACCTACGAGCAGTACTTC
TRBV7-2	NA	TRBJ2-1	NA	CASSLAKYNEQFF	TGTGCCAGCAGCTTAGCCAAGTACAATGAGCAGTTCTTC
TRBV4-1	NA	TRBJ2-7	NA	CASSREKGIKVQMYEQYF	TGCGCCAGCAGCCGAGAAAAGGGCATTAAGGTGCAGATGTACGAGCAGTACTTC
TRBV7-9	NA	TRBJ1-4	NA	CASSFGGGGEKLFF	TGTGCCAGCAGCTTCGGTGGGGGCGGCGAAAAACTGTTTTTT
TRBV7-2	TRBD1	TRBJ2-5	many	CASSLQIGNWDRQETQYF	TGTGCCAGCAGCTTGCAAATTGGCAATTGGGACAGGCAAGAGACCCAGTACTTC
TRBV6-5	TRBD2	TRBJ2-7	few	CASSYLLAGAYEQYF	TGTGCCAGCAGTTACCTCTTAGCGGGGGCCTACGAGCAGTACTTC
TRBV7-2	NA	TRBJ1-1	NA	CASSPRQLRNTEAFF	TGTGCCAGCAGCCCAAGACAGCTAAGGAACACTGAAGCTTTCTTT
TRBV6-5	NA	TRBJ2-3	NA	CASSPAGTETDTQYF	TGTGCCAGCAGTCCCGCCGGGACGGAGACAGATACGCAGTATTTT
TRBV6-5	NA	TRBJ1-3	NA	CASRTGISGNTIYF	TGTGCCAGCAGAACAGGAATCTCTGGAAACACCATATATTTT
TRBV6-5	NA	TRBJ2-5	NA	CASSYSRVPQETQYF	TGTGCCAGCAGTTACTCGAGGGTCCCCCAAGAGACCCAGTACTTC
TRBV3-1	TRBD1	TRBJ1-2	many	CASSPGQGPYGYTF	TGTGCCAGCAGCCCAGGACAGGGTCCCTATGGCTACACCTTC
TRBV7-9	TRBD1	TRBJ2-7	few	CASSPGTGCEQYF	TGTGCCAGCAGCCCCGGGACAGGGTGCGAGCAGTACTTC
TRBV9	TRBD1	TRBJ1-5	few	CASSVGQGDNQPQHF	TGTGCCAGCAGCGTTGGACAGGGAGACAATCAGCCCCAGCATTTT
TRBV20-1	TRBD2	TRBJ2-5	once	CSARVGGTRLGEQYF	TGCAGTGCTAGAGTGGGGGGGACTAGGTTAGGGGAGCAGTACTTC
TRBV2	NA	TRBJ1-6	NA	CASSEGTLVGSPLHF	TGTGCCAGCAGTGAAGGGACCCTCGTCGGGTCACCCCTCCACTTT
TRBV12-3/TRBV12-4	NA	TRBJ2-6	many	CASSFYNPGANVLTF	TGTGCCAGCAGTTTTTACAACCCTGGGGCCAACGTCCTGACTTTC
TRBV21-1	NA	TRBJ2-5	few	CASSSLVVSGGLETQYF	TGTGCCAGCAGCTCCCTCGTGGTTAGCGGGGGTTTGGAGACCCAGTACTTC
TRBV12-3/TRBV12-4	TRBD1	TRBJ2-3	NA	CASSLGTGLFSDTQYF	TGTGCCAGCAGTCTAGGGACAGGGCTGTTTTCAGATACGCAGTATTTT
TRBV7-2	NA	TRBJ2-3	NA	CASSFGSGDTQYF	TGTGCCAGCAGCTTCGGGTCTGGAGATACGCAGTATTTT
TRBV6-2/TRBV6-3	NA	TRBJ1-5	NA	CASRTGHQPQHF	TGTGCCAGCAGGACGGGCCATCAGCCCCAGCATTTT
TRBV30	TRBD2	TRBJ2-7	NA	CAWSLLTSGYNEQYF	TGTGCCTGGAGTCTCCTGACTAGCGGCTACAATGAGCAGTACTTC
TRBV29-1	TRBD2	TRBJ2-7	NA	CSVTSGGLISYEQYF	TGCAGCGTGACTAGCGGGGGACTCATATCCTACGAGCAGTACTTC